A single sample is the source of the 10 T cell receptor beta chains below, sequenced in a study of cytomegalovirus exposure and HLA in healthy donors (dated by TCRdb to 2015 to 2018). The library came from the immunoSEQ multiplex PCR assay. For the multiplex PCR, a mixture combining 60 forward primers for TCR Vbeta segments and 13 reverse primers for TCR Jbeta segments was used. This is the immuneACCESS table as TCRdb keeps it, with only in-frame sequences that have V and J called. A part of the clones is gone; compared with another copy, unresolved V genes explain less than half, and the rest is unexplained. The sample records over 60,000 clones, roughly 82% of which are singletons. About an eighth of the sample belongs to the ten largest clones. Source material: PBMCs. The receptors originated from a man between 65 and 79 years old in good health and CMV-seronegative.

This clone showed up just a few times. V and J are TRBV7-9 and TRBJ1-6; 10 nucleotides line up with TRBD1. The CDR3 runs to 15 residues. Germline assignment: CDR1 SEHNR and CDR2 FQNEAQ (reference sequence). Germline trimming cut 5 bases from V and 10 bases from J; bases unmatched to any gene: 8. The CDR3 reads CASSPPGQGSSPLHF. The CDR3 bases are TGTGCCAGCAGCCCCCCGGGACAGGGGTCCTCACCCCTCCACTTT. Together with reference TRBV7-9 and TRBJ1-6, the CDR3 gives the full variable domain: DTGVSQNPRHKITKRGQNVTFRCDPISEHNRLYWYRQTLGQGPEFLTYFQNEAQLEKSRLLSDRFSAERPKGSFSTLEIQRTEQGDSAMYLCASSPPGQGSSPLHFGNGTRLTVT.

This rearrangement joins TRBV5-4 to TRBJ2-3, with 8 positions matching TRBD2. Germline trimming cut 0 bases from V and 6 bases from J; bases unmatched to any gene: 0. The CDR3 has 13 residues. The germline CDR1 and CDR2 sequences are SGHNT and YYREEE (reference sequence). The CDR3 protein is CASSLERGDTQYF. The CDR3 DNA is TGTGCCAGCAGCTTGGAGCGGGGGGATACGCAGTATTTT.

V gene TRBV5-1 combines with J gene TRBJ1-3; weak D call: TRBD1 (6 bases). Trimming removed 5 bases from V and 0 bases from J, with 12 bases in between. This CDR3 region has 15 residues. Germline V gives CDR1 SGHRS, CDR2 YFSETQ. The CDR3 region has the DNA TGCGCCAGCAGAGGACAGTCTGACTCTGGAAACACCATATATTTT. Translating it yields CASRGQSDSGNTIYF.

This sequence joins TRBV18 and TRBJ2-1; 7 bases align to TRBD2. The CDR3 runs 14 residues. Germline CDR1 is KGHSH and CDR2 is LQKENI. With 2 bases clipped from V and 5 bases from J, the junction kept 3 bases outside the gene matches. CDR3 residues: CASSPAGANNEQFF. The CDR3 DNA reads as TGTGCCAGCTCACCAGCGGGAGCAAACAATGAGCAGTTCTTC.

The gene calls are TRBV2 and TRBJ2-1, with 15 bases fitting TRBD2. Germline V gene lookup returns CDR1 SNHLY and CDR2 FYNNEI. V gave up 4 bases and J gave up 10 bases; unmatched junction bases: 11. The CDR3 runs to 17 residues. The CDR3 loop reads CASSGTIPGLAGGEQFF. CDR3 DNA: TGTGCCAGCAGTGGGACCATCCCGGGACTAGCGGGGGGAGAGCAGTTCTTC. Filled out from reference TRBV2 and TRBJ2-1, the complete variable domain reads EPEVTQTPSHQVTQMGQEVILRCVPISNHLYFYWYRQILGQKVEFLVSFYNNEISEKSEIFDDQFSVERPDGSNFTLKIRSTKLEDSAMYFCASSGTIPGLAGGEQFFGPGTRLTVL.

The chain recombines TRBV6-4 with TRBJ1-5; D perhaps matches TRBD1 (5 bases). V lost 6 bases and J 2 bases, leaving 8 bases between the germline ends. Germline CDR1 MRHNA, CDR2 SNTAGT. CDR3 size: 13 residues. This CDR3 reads CASSEQGNQPQHF. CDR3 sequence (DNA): TGTGCCAGCAGCGAACAGGGCAATCAGCCCCAGCATTTT.

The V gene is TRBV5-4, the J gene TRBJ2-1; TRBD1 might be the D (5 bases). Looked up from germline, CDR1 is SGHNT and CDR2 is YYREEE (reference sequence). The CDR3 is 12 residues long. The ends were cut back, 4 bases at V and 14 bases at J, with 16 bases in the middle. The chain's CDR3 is CASSHSNSGKFF. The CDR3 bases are TGTGCCAGCAGCCATAGTAATTCAGGGAAGTTCTTC.

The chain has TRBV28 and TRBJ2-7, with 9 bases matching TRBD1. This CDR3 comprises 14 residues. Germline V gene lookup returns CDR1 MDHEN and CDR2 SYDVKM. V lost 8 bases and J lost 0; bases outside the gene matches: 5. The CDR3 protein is CASEGTGSSYEQYF. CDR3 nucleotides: TGTGCCAGCGAGGGGACAGGGAGCTCCTACGAGCAGTACTTC. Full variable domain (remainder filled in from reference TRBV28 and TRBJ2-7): DVKVTQSSRYLVKRTGEKVFLECVQDMDHENMFWYRQDPGLGLRLIYFSYDVKMKEKGDIPEGYSVSREKKERFSLILESASTNQTSMYLCASEGTGSSYEQYFGPGTRLTVT.

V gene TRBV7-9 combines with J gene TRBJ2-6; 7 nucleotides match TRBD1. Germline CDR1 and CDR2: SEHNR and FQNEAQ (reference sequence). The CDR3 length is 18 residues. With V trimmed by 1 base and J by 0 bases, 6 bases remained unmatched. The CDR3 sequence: CASSLERQGFSGANVLTF. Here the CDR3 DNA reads TGTGCCAGCAGCTTAGAGAGACAGGGTTTCTCTGGGGCCAACGTCCTGACTTTC.

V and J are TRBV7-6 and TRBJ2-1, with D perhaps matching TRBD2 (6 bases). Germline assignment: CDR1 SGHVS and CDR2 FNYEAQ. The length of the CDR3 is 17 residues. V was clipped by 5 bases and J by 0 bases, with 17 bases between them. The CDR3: CASSRDSSLSSYNEQFF. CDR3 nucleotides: TGTGCCAGCAGCCGGGACTCCTCCTTAAGCTCCTACAATGAGCAGTTCTTC.